The clone carrying this T cell receptor beta chain was seen ten or more times. Its antigen is unknown. Individual cDNA molecules carried attached unique molecular identifiers. TCRdb processed the 5' RACE reads anew with MiXCR; each CDR3 protein has one entry. The table includes some 66,000 distinct CDR3 sequences, about 12% detected once. The data originate from a study of early T cells in non-severe SARS-CoV-2 infection. Overall study: Chains stayed unpaired after sequencing of bulk RNA from unsorted whole blood. Overall study findings and caveats: Matching results from VDJdb favored anti-spike CD8 responses, leaving private and CD4 specificities undetected.

J lost 7 bases, V lost 5 bases, and 10 bases had no gene match. CDR3 length: 16 residues. The germline V gene has CDR1 MGHRA and CDR2 YSYEKL. The chain links TRBV4-1 to TRBJ2-2; 10 nucleotides agree with TRBD1. The specimen sequenced was whole blood. This clonotype was sampled from an adult who was a healthcare worker with PCR-confirmed SARS-CoV-2 infection or an uninfected control (not recorded which). The CDR3, as DNA: TGCGCCAGCAGCTACCTCGGGACAGGGGTTGACGGGGAGCTGTTTTTT. Translation gives CASSYLGTGVDGELFF.